Listed below are T cell receptor beta chains from one sample, sequenced in a study of blood T cell repertoires in COVID-19. The protocol was immunoSEQ multiplex PCR, while the TCRdb copy is restricted to in-frame clones and leaves out a portion. In the table there are around 300,000 clones, about 85% of which are singletons. Material: peripheral blood. These receptors originate from a human donor in a cohort sampled during active COVID-19. The CDR3 runs from the conserved cysteine through the conserved F or W. A D gene is named only where the DNA matches it firmly. Not all rows give a size; the values are once, few, many and, for expanded clones, a class.

V	size	J	D	CDR3	DNA
TRBV7-2	NA	TRBJ2-2	NA	CASSRYDSNTGELFF	TGTGCCAGCAGCCGCTACGATTCGAACACCGGGGAGCTGTTTTTT
TRBV7-6	NA	TRBJ2-3	NA	CASSWAWGGTDTQYF	TGTGCCAGCAGCTGGGCTTGGGGCGGCACAGATACGCAGTATTTT
TRBV6-5	NA	TRBJ2-7	TRBD2	CASSTSGISYEQYF	TGTGCCAGCAGCACTAGCGGAATCTCCTACGAGCAGTACTTC
TRBV28	NA	TRBJ2-1	TRBD2	CASSFASGNSYNEQFF	TGTGCCAGCAGTTTCGCTAGCGGAAACTCCTACAATGAGCAGTTCTTC
TRBV20-1	NA	TRBJ1-4	TRBD1	CSASRARGRSGLFF	TGCAGTGCTAGTAGGGCCAGGGGGCGATCAGGGCTGTTTTTT
TRBV3-1/TRBV3-2	NA	TRBJ1-5	NA	CASSATGNSNQPQHF	TGTGCCAGCAGCGCCACGGGAAATAGCAATCAGCCCCAGCATTTT
TRBV6-2/TRBV6-3	NA	TRBJ2-3	NA	CASSFLAWGTDTQYF	TGTGCCAGCAGTTTCCTAGCTTGGGGCACAGATACGCAGTATTTT
TRBV19	NA	TRBJ2-3	NA	CASSIRLGTDTQYF	TGTGCCAGTAGTATTCGGCTAGGAACAGATACGCAGTATTTT
TRBV5-1	NA	TRBJ2-1	TRBD2	CASSPRLAGGPSEQFF	TGCGCCAGCAGCCCGCGACTAGCGGGAGGGCCGAGTGAGCAGTTCTTC
TRBV19	NA	TRBJ1-5	TRBD1	CASSFSGTGFYSNQPQHF	TGTGCCAGTAGTTTCTCCGGGACAGGCTTTTATAGCAATCAGCCCCAGCATTTT
TRBV14	NA	TRBJ1-1	NA	CASSPLMAGLNTEAFF	TGTGCCAGCAGCCCTTTGATGGCAGGGCTGAACACTGAAGCTTTCTTT
TRBV7-9	NA	TRBJ1-6	TRBD1	CASSLAGQTYNSPLHF	TGTGCCAGCAGCTTAGCGGGACAGACCTATAATTCACCCCTCCACTTT
TRBV6-5	NA	TRBJ2-7	TRBD1	CASSKNRGTYEQYF	TGTGCCAGCAGTAAAAACAGGGGAACCTACGAGCAGTACTTC
TRBV19	NA	TRBJ1-2	NA	CASSPYGGGALGYTF	TGTGCCAGTAGTCCGTATGGGGGAGGGGCTTTGGGCTACACCTTC
TRBV6-2/TRBV6-3	few	TRBJ2-2	NA	CASSYGRVNTGELFF	TGTGCCAGCAGTTACGGCAGGGTGAACACCGGGGAGCTGTTTTTT
TRBV9	NA	TRBJ2-7	TRBD1	CASSAHHDRDEQYF	TGTGCCAGCAGCGCCCACCACGACAGGGACGAGCAGTACTTC
TRBV30	NA	TRBJ2-1	TRBD2	CAWTEAGGYNEQFF	TGTGCCTGGACCGAAGCGGGAGGGTACAATGAGCAGTTCTTC
TRBV5-1	NA	TRBJ2-3	TRBD2	CASSVLAPSTLSTDTQYF	TGCGCCAGCAGCGTACTAGCGCCCTCCACCCTCAGCACAGATACGCAGTATTTT
TRBV28	NA	TRBJ2-3	NA	CASSPSGTQRNTQYF	TGTGCCAGCAGTCCGTCCGGGACTCAACGAAATACGCAGTATTTT
TRBV7-2	few	TRBJ2-7	TRBD1	CASSQETGGHEQYF	TGTGCCAGCAGCCAAGAGACAGGGGGCCACGAGCAGTACTTC
TRBV3-1/TRBV3-2	NA	TRBJ1-2	NA	CASSSSLVQANYGYTF	TGTGCCAGCAGCAGCTCATTAGTCCAAGCTAACTATGGCTACACCTTC